This T cell receptor beta chain appears in the sequencing data of a study of T-cell memory formation after mild COVID-19 (dated by TCRdb to 2020 to 2023). Regarding the research as a whole: TCR sequence clusters from the two donors were found to be largely donor specific. In a couple of donors, T-cell clones that expanded and contracted after mild COVID-19 were tracked by sequencing TCRalpha and TCRbeta repertoires over time. Two young, previously healthy adult volunteers made up the cohort, one male and one female.

Ficoll-Paque density gradient centrifugation was the method used to isolate PBMCs. The paper's findings and limits, for the study overall: Some responding clones were detected in pre-infection memory, suggesting pre-existing cross-reactive memory T cells joined the SARS-CoV-2 response. Only a couple of mild cases were covered in the study, and larger cohorts including severe cases with pre-infection samples were considered necessary. Contracting CD4+ clones turned up mainly in the CM and EM memory subsets, whereas EMRA was where CD8+ clones were enriched. Clones that contracted from day 15 to 85 showed balanced CD4/CD8 phenotypes, whereas a second wave of clones that expanded from day 15 to 37 leaned towards CD4+. SARS-CoV-2 specificity of the second-wave clones peaking on day 37 was not confirmed.

Sequencing instrument: Illumina NovaSeq 6000. cDNA libraries for TCRalpha and TCRbeta were prepared by 5'RACE using constant-segment primers, with sample barcodes and unique molecular identifiers added. RNA was extracted from every sample with Trizol reagent. Library amplification was performed in two PCR steps, and a second sample barcode and Illumina TruSeq adapters were introduced in the second step. The libraries were sequenced on an Illumina NovaSeq using 2 x 150 bp paired-end reads. Turning to the authors' computational methods: The reads were demultiplexed and collapsed into UMI-guided consensus sequences using migec v1.2.7. Using mixcr v2.1.11, UMI consensuses were aligned to TRA and TRB V and J templates and then assembled into clonotypes. A clonotype was counted as expanded or contracted only when both edgeR and NoisET called the clonotype significant, with the noise models trained on biological replicates. edgeR calls used a false discovery rate-adjusted p below 0.01 and a log2 fold-change threshold of 1. PCA with hierarchical clustering of max-normalized trajectories of the 1000 most abundant clonotypes was used as exploratory dynamics analysis. The CD4 or CD8 phenotype of responding clones was assigned using the separately sequenced CD4+ and CD8+ repertoires. Using fastp trimming at Q25 and MiXCR clonotype assembly, TCRdb reanalyzed the public sequencing data and kept in-frame beta chains. Entries are consolidated by CDR3 protein sequence, retaining the most common genes and DNA. The V and J calls follow TCRdb's processing rather than the paper's. For this sample the table gives under 450,000 distinct CDR3 sequences, of which about an eighth were detected only once. The ten largest clones add up to less than 25% of the sample.

Of note for this clonotype: The antigen it binds to is not known. Per-nucleotide qualities are absent, and no much larger clonotype sits a single base away.

Sample: PBMCs or a T cell subset sorted from them (not recorded which). This TCR was sampled from a man aged 18-30 years who had mild COVID-19 (a few samples of this study predate the infection). The sample titles of this study are shuffled in the database, so cell type and time point are left out; the donor was told from shared clones.

For the CDR3, the sequence is CASSSRGIYTDTQYF. The bases read TGTGCCAGCAGCTCTAGGGGAATATACACAGATACGCAGTATTTT. The chain uses TRBV4-2 and TRBJ2-3, with a tentative D gene TRBD1 over 5 matching bases. The CDR3 goes from the cysteine to the phenylalanine over 15 residues. Only CDR3 DNA remains: 45 bases, in frame from the first base. CDR1 and CDR2 are drawn from the germline V gene: LGHNA, YNFKEQ. A distance of 14 bases separates the germline ends of V and J, which lose 5 bases and 2 bases respectively.